Here is one T cell receptor (beta chain) with its context. This table comes from immunoSEQ multiplex PCR, and its TCRdb copy is limited to in-frame clones, with some not included. The table records approximately 66,000 clones, about 92% of them present only once. The data derive from a study of T cell changes during pregnancy in multiple sclerosis. The trim removed 10 bases at V and 10 bases at J, leaving 12 bases unmatched. Germline CDR1 ENHRY, CDR2 SYGVKD. The CDR3 is made up of 12 amino acids. This TCR was sampled from a female donor in good health, enrolled as a control in a pregnancy study. The V gene is TRBV10-3, the J gene TRBJ1-2, with 7 bases fitting TRBD1. Sequenced material: peripheral blood, taken in the third trimester of pregnancy. CDR3 in DNA: TGTGCCACAGCCGAGGGGACAGAGACCTACACCTTC. Translation gives CATAEGTETYTF.